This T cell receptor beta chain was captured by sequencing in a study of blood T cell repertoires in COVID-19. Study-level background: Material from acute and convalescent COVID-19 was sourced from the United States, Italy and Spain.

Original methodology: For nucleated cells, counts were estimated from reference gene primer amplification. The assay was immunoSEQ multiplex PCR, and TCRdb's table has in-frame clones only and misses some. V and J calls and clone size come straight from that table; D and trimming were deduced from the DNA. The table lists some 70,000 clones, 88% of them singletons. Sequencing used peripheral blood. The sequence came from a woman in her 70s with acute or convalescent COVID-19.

The DNA for the CDR3 is TGTGCCCGAGGCAACACTAACACTGAAGCTTTCTTT. It codes for CARGNTNTEAFF. The chain recombines TRBV30 with TRBJ1-1; D not certain. V was trimmed by 8 bases and J by 2 bases, leaving 12 bases between them. The CDR3 covers 12 residues. Germline values: CDR1 GTSNPN, CDR2 SVGIG (reference sequence). Full variable domain (remainder filled in from reference TRBV30 and TRBJ1-1): SQTIHQWPATLVQPVGSPLSLECTVEGTSNPNLYWYRQAAGRGLQLLFYSVGIGQISSEVPQNLSASRPQDRQFILSSKKLLLSDSGFYLCARGNTNTEAFFGQGTRLTVV.